This paragraph reports one T cell receptor beta chain. The entry originates in a study of blood T cell repertoires in COVID-19. J gave up 5 bases and V 5 bases, and 17 bases lay outside the gene matches. The CDR3 covers 17 residues. In germline, CDR1 is SNHLY, CDR2 FYNNEI. Some clones are missing from TCRdb's copy, which holds only in-frame ones; the method was immunoSEQ multiplex PCR. The table lists more than 90,000 clones, roughly 85% of them singletons. The chain employs TRBV2 and TRBJ1-1, with TRBD1 matching over 7 bases. The sequence derives from a man older than 75 with acute or convalescent COVID-19. The sample consisted of peripheral blood. The CDR3 DNA reads as TGTGCCAGCAGTCAGAGATCCAGGGGGGCGCCCGGGACTGAAGCTTTCTTT. It translates to CASSQRSRGAPGTEAFF.